The TCR beta chain described here comes from a study of T cell repertoires in cytomegalovirus infection. Study as a whole: Public TCR beta signature analysis indicated the presence of both CMV infection and matching HLA type. Study-level findings and limits: Identification of carriers of CMV plus the relevant HLA was achieved through cumulative public TCR beta family frequency. Clonotypes of TCR beta that were HLA-C-restricted and CMV-specific dominated the ex vivo response.

V shed 2 bases and J shed 0 bases, with 8 bases lying between them. Germline V CDR1 and CDR2: SGHNT, YENEEA. This CDR3 is built from 15 residues. A single record per CDR3 protein comes from TCRdb applying MiXCR to the reads. The table has hundreds of thousands of distinct CDR3 sequences, about 9.2% seen once. Worth noting for this clonotype: The antigen is not known.

The chain employs TRBV11-3 and TRBJ1-5; D remains unclear. Sequencing input: PBMCs. This clonotype was sampled from a human donor in good health (CMV status not recorded). Some clones in this sample may be carry-over from other donors' samples. CDR3 in DNA: TGTGCCAGCAGCTTATGCGCCTATAGCAATCAGCCCCAGCATTTT. Translating gives CASSLCAYSNQPQHF.